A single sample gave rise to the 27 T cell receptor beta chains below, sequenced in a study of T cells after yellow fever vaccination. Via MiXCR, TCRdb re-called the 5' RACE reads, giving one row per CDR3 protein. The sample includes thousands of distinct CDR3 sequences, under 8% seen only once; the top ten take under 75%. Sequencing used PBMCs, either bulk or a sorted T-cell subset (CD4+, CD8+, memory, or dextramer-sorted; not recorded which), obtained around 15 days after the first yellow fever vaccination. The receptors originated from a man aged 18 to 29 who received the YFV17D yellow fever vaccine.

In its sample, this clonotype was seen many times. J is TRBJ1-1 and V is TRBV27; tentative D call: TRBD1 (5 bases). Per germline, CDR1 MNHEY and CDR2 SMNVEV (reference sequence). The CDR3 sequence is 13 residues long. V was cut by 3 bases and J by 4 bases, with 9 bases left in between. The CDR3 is CASSFLGLTEAFF. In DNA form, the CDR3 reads TGTGCCAGCAGTTTTTTGGGGCTCACTGAAGCTTTCTTT.

The CDR3 nucleotides read TGTGCCAGCAGTTCTAGCGGGGGATACGAGCAGTACGTC. Translating gives CASSSSGGYEQYV. This chain links TRBV6-2 or TRBV6-3 with TRBJ2-7, with 10 bases lining up with TRBD2. Germline CDR1 reads MNHEY; CDR2 reads SVGEGT. This CDR3 has 13 residues. The V and J ends lost 4 bases and 4 bases, in that order; junction bases with no gene match: 1.

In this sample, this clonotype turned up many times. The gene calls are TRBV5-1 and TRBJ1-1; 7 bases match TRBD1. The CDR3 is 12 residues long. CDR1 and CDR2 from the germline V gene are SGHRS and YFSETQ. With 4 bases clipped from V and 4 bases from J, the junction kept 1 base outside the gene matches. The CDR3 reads CASSPGGTEAFF. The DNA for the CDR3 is TGCGCCAGCAGCCCAGGGGGCACTGAAGCTTTCTTT.

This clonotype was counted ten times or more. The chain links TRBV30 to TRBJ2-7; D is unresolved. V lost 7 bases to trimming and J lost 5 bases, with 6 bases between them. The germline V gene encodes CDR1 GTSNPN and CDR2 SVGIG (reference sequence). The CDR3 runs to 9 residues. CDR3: CASTNEQYF. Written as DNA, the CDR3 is TGTGCCTCGACGAACGAGCAGTACTTC.

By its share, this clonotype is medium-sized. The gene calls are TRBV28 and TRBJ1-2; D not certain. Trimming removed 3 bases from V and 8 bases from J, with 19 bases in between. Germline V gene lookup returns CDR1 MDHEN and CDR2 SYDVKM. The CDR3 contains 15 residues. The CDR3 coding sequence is TGTGCCAGCAGTTTGATCCCCGGTCCGAGTGGCGGCTACACCTTC. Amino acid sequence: CASSLIPGPSGGYTF.

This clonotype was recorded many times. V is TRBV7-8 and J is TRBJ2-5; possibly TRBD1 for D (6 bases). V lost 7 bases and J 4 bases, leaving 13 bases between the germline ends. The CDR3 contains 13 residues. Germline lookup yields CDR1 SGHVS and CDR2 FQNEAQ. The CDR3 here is CASTKPRGETQYF. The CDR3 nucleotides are TGTGCCAGCACCAAACCCAGGGGAGAGACCCAGTACTTC.

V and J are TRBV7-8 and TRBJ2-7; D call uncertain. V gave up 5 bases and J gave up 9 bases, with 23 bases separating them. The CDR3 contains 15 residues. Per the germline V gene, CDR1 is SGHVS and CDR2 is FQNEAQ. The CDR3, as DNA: TGTGCCAGCAGCCCAATCACCGGGTCCGTCTATGGGCAGTACGTC. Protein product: CASSPITGSVYGQYV.

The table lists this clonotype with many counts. CDR3 protein: CASSLYSHVVGFF. CDR3 sequence (DNA): TGTGCCAGCAGTTTATACTCTCATGTAGTCGGGTTCTTC. The rearrangement links TRBV27 to TRBJ2-1; the D is unclear. Germline V CDR1 and CDR2: MNHEY, SMNVEV (reference sequence). V lost 1 base, J lost 15 bases, and 16 bases lay in between. This CDR3 region has 13 residues.

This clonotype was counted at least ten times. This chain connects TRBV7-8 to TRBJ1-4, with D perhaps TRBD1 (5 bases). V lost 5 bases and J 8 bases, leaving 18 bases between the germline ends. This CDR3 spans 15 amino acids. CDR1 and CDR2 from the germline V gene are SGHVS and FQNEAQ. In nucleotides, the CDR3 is TGTGCCAGCAGCCCCGGGGCGGGGGACGGGGAAAAACTGTTTTTT. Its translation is CASSPGAGDGEKLFF. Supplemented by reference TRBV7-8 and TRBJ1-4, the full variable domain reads GAGVSQSPRYKVAKRGQDVALRCDPISGHVSLFWYQQALGQGPEFLTYFQNEAQLDKSGLPSDRFFAERPEGSVSTLKIQRTQQEDSAVYLCASSPGAGDGEKLFFGSGTQLSVL.

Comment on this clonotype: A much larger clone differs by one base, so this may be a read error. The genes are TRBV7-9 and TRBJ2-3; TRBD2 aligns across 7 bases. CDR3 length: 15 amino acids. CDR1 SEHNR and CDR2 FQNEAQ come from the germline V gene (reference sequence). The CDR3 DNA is TGTGCCAGCGGACCTTGGGGGGGGGGAAAAGATATGCAGTATTTT. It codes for CASGPWGGGKDMQYF.

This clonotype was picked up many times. The CDR3 region is CASSSSGPQSGQPQHF. CDR3 DNA: TGTGCCAGCAGCTCGTCCGGGCCCCAGTCTGGTCAGCCCCAGCATTTT. This chain uses TRBV5-5 with TRBJ1-5; no clear D. Germline CDR1 SGHKS, CDR2 YYEKEE (reference sequence). CDR3 size: 16 residues. Between the trimmed V and J ends, which lost 3 bases and 6 bases, there was a span of 19 bases.

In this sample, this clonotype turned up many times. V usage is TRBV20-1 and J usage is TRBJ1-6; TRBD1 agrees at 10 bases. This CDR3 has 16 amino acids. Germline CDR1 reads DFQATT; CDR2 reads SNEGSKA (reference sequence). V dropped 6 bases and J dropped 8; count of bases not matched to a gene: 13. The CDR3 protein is CSAVRIGTGEDSPLHF. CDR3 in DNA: TGCAGTGCCGTGAGAATCGGGACAGGGGAGGATTCACCCCTCCACTTT.

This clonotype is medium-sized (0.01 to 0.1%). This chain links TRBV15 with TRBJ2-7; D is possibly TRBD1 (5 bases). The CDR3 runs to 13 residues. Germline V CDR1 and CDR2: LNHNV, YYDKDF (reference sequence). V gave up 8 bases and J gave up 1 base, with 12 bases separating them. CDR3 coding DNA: TGTGCCACCTCTGGGGCCGCGTCCTACGAGCAGTACTTC. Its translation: CATSGAASYEQYF.

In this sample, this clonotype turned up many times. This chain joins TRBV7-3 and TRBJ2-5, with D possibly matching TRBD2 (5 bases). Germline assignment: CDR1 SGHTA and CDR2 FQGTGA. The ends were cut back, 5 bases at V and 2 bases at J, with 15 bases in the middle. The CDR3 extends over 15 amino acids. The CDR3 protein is CASSPLAGLQETQYF. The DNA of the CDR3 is TGTGCCAGCAGCCCGCTGGCGGGTCTTCAAGAGACCCAGTACTTC.

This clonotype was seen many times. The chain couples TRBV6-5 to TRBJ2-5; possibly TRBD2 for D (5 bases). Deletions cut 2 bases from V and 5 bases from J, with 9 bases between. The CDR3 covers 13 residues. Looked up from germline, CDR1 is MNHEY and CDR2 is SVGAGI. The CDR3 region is CASSYRGRETQYF. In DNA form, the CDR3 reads TGTGCCAGCAGTTACCGGGGAAGGGAGACCCAGTACTTC.

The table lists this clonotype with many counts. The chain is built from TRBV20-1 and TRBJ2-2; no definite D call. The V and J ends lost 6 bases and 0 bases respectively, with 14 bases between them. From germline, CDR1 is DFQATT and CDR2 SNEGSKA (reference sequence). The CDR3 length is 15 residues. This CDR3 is CSAASTATNTGELFF. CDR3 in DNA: TGCAGTGCCGCCTCGACGGCTACGAACACCGGGGAGCTGTTTTTT.

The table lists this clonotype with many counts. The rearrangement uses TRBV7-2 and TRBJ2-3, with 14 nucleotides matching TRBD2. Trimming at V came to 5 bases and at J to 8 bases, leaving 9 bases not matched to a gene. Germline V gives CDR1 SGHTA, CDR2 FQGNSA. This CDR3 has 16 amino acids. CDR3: CASSIRLAGGLATQYF. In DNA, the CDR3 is TGTGCCAGCAGCATAAGACTAGCGGGGGGGCTGGCTACGCAGTATTTT.

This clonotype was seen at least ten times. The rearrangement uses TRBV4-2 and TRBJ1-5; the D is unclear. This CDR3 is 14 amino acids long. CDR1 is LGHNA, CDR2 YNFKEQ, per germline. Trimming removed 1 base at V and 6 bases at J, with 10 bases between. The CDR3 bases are TGTGCCAGCAGCCAAGGCGGTTTAGGTCAGCCCCAGCATTTT. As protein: CASSQGGLGQPQHF.

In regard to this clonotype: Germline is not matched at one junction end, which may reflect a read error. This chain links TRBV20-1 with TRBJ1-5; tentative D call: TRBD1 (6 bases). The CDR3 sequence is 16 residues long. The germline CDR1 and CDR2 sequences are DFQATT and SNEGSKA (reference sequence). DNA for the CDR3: TGCTGTGCTAATGACCTACCCCGACAGGTTAATCAGCCCCAGCATTTT. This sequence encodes CCANDLPRQVNQPQHF.

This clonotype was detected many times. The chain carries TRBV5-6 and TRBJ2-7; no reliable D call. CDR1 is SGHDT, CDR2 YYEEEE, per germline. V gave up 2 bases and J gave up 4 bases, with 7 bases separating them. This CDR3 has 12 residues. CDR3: CASSFNGYEQYF. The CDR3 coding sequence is TGTGCCAGCAGCTTTAACGGATACGAGCAGTACTTC.

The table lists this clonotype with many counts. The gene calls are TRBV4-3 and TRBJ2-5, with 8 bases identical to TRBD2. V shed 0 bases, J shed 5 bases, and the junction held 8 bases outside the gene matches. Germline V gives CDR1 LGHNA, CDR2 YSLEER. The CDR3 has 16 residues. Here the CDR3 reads CASSQDAGTSYETQYF. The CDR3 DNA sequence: TGCGCCAGCAGCCAAGATGCAGGGACTAGTTATGAGACCCAGTACTTC.

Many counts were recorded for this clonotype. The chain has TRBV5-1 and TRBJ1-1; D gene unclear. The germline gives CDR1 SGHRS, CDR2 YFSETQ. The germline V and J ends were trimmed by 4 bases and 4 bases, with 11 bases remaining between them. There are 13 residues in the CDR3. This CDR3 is CASSAAPRTEAFF. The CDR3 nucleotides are TGCGCCAGCAGCGCAGCTCCCCGCACTGAAGCTTTCTTT.

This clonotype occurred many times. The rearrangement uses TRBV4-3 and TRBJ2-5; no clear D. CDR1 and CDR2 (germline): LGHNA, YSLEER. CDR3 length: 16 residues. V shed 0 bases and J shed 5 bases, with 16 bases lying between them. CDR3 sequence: CASSQDLYRHTETQYF. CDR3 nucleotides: TGCGCCAGCAGCCAAGATTTATACAGACACACGGAGACCCAGTACTTC.

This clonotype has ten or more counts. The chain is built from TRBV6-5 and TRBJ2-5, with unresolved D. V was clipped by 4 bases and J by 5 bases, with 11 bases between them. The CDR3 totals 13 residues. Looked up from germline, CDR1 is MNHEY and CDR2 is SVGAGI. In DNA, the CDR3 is TGTGCCAGCAGTTTGTGGTTCTCTGAGACCCAGTACTTC. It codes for CASSLWFSETQYF.

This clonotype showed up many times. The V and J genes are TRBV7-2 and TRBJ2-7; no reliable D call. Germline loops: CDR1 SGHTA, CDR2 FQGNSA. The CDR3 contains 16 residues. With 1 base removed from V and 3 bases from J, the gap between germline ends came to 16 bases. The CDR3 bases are TGTGCCAGCAGCTTAGGTAGGGCAGCTTTTGGCTACGAGCAGTACTTC. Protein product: CASSLGRAAFGYEQYF.

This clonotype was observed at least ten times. The CDR3 loop reads CASSYGRGRGRSPLHF. CDR3 sequence (DNA): TGTGCCAGCAGTTACGGACGGGGTCGAGGTCGATCACCCCTCCACTTT. The chain combines TRBV6-5 with TRBJ1-6; no definite D call. V lost 2 bases, J lost 10 bases, and 18 bases lay in between. CDR3 length equals 16 residues. The V gene's germline CDR1 is MNHEY and CDR2 SVGAGI.

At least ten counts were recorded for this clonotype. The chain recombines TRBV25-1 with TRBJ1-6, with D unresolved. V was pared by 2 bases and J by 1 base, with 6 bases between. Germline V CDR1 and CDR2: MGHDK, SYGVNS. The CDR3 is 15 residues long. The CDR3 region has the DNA TGTGCCAGCAGTGAAAAGGATTCCTATAATTCACCCCTCCACTTT. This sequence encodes CASSEKDSYNSPLHF.